One and the same sample provided the 15 T cell receptor beta chains below, sequenced in a study of blood T cell repertoires in COVID-19. Some clones are missing from TCRdb's copy, which holds only in-frame ones; the method was immunoSEQ multiplex PCR. The sample has roughly 250,000 clones, 88% seen once. Sample: PBMCs or T cells enriched from blood (not recorded which). Receptors were obtained from a woman between 35 and 50 years old with acute COVID-19.

This clone occurred once. V and J are TRBV19 and TRBJ1-6, with TRBD1 identical over 8 bases. CDR3 length: 18 amino acids. Germline-derived CDR1 and CDR2 are LNHDA and SQIVND (reference sequence). Trimming removed 3 bases from V and 4 bases from J; junction bases left unmatched: 11. This CDR3 reads CASSIPGRRQGYNSPLHF. Here the CDR3 DNA reads TGTGCCAGTAGTATCCCGGGTCGTCGACAGGGGTATAATTCACCCCTCCACTTT. Using reference TRBV19 and TRBJ1-6 for the parts outside the CDR3, the full variable domain is DGGITQSPKYLFRKEGQNVTLSCEQNLNHDAMYWYRQDPGQGLRLIYYSQIVNDFQKGDIAEGYSVSREKKESFPLTVTSAQKNPTAFYLCASSIPGRRQGYNSPLHFGNGTRLTVT.

The rearrangement joins TRBV2 to TRBJ1-2; perhaps TRBD1 as D (5 bases). The CDR3 sequence is 14 residues long. V lost 4 bases and J 4 bases, leaving 13 bases between the germline ends. Germline CDR1 and CDR2: SNHLY and FYNNEI. CDR3 DNA: TGTGCCAGCAGTGGTCTGGGGCCCTCCTATGGCTACACCTTC. Translation: CASSGLGPSYGYTF.

This clone was detected a few times. The gene calls are TRBV21-1 and TRBJ1-1. TRBV21-1 counts as a pseudogene. This CDR3 spans 16 amino acids. CDR3: CASSKVGREPNTEAFF. In nucleotides, the CDR3 is TGTGCCAGCAGCAAAGTAGGCCGGGAACCAAACACTGAAGCTTTCTTT.

The chain couples TRBV12-3 or TRBV12-4 to TRBJ1-2; D possibly corresponds to TRBD1 (5 bases). CDR3 size: 12 residues. V lost 5 bases and J 8 bases, leaving 12 bases between the germline ends. In DNA, the CDR3 is TGTGCCAGCAGTCTGCCGGGGGGGGGCTACACCTTC. Amino acid sequence: CASSLPGGGYTF.

The V and J genes are TRBV7-9 and TRBJ2-5; TRBD1 agrees at 8 bases. Germline V gene lookup returns CDR1 SEHNR and CDR2 FQNEAQ (reference sequence). The CDR3 totals 13 residues. Losses at the gene ends were 6 bases for V and 5 bases for J; bases not matched to a gene: 5. CDR3 in amino acids: CASSSGGAETQYF. The CDR3 bases are TGTGCCAGCAGTTCAGGGGGCGCGGAGACCCAGTACTTC.

The rearrangement uses TRBV24-1 and TRBJ2-1, with D perhaps matching TRBD1 (6 bases). The CDR3 loop spans 14 amino acids. Trimming took off 4 bases at V and 6 bases at J, with 12 bases between the two ends. Germline lookup yields CDR1 KGHDR and CDR2 SFDVKD. The CDR3 here is CATSDLRGSNEQFF. CDR3 DNA: TGTGCCACCAGTGACCTCAGGGGTTCCAATGAGCAGTTCTTC.

The chain links TRBV3-1 (or the pseudogene TRBV3-2) to TRBJ1-2; D remains unclear. This CDR3 comprises 13 residues. Germline V gene lookup returns CDR1 LGHDT and CDR2 YNNKEL (reference sequence). V shed 2 bases and J shed 8 bases, with 12 bases lying between them. CDR3 region: CASSQITPGGYTF. The CDR3 DNA reads TGTGCCAGCAGCCAAATTACCCCAGGAGGCTACACCTTC.

This clone has only one observation. The chain links TRBV29-1 to TRBJ2-1; TRBD1 aligns across 9 bases. The V gene end was trimmed by 3 bases and the J gene end by 12 bases; junction bases not matched to a gene: 15. The CDR3 is 15 amino acids. Germline loops: CDR1 SQVTM, CDR2 ANQGSEA. As DNA, the CDR3 is TGCAGCGTTGATTTCTCGACAGGGGGTCCCCCAGTGCAGTTCTTC. This encodes CSVDFSTGGPPVQFF.

The rearrangement joins TRBV7-9 to TRBJ2-5; the D gene is possibly TRBD2 (5 bases). This CDR3 comprises 15 residues. The germline gives CDR1 SEHNR, CDR2 FQNEAQ (reference sequence). The V gene lost 3 bases and the J gene lost 0 bases, with 11 bases spanning the gap. The CDR3 loop is CASSLGENYQETQYF. Here the CDR3 DNA reads TGTGCCAGCAGCTTGGGAGAGAATTACCAAGAGACCCAGTACTTC.

The V call is TRBV27, the J call TRBJ2-7; D not resolved. The CDR3 totals 13 residues. V gave up 6 bases and J gave up 0 bases, with 9 bases separating them. CDR1 is MNHEY, CDR2 SMNVEV, per germline (reference sequence). The CDR3 reads CASSPMSSYEQYF. The CDR3 DNA follows: TGTGCCAGCAGCCCCATGAGCTCCTACGAGCAGTACTTC.

This clone was seen more than once but under ten times. The chain combines TRBV27 with TRBJ1-1; 10 bases are a match to TRBD1. The CDR3 runs to 14 residues. Germline V gene data show CDR1 as MNHEY and CDR2 as SMNVEV (reference sequence). The ends lost 3 bases at V and 4 bases at J; junction bases unmatched: 2. CDR3 sequence (DNA): TGTGCCAGCAGTTTGGACAGGGGGTTCACTGAAGCTTTCTTT. It is translated as CASSLDRGFTEAFF.

This clone was recorded only once. Since the CDR3 does not end with the conserved phenylalanine or tryptophan, this likely comes from a read error. This sequence joins TRBV5-6 and TRBJ2-7; D remains ambiguous. The ends were cut back, 6 bases at V and 7 bases at J, with 14 bases in the middle. Germline lookup yields CDR1 SGHDT and CDR2 YYEEEE. This CDR3 contains 12 residues. CDR3 nucleotide sequence: TGTGCCAGCACCCGAGGTCCCGGGGAGCAGTACATC. This gives the protein CASTRGPGEQYI.

This chain joins TRBV7-9 and TRBJ2-1; TRBD2 matches 15 bases. The germline gives CDR1 SEHNR, CDR2 FQNEAQ (reference sequence). The CDR3 has 19 residues. The ends lost 4 bases at V and 5 bases at J; junction bases unmatched: 12. The CDR3 loop is CASSSGLAGGPGYDNEQFF. The CDR3 DNA reads TGTGCCAGCAGCTCAGGACTAGCGGGAGGGCCCGGCTATGACAATGAGCAGTTCTTC.

The chain couples TRBV6-5 to TRBJ2-7; D may be TRBD2 (5 bases). V dropped 1 base and J dropped 3 bases, with 13 bases sitting between them. From germline, CDR1 is MNHEY and CDR2 SVGAGI. The CDR3 is made up of 15 amino acids. CDR3 amino acids: CASSYFSGGYYEQYF. As DNA, the CDR3 is TGTGCCAGCAGTTACTTTTCTGGCGGGTACTACGAGCAGTACTTC.

The chain combines TRBV11-2 with TRBJ1-2; 10 bases line up with TRBD1. CDR3 length equals 15 residues. With V trimmed by 4 bases and J by 14 bases, 16 bases remained unmatched. Germline V gene sequence: CDR1 SGHAT, CDR2 FQNNGV. CDR3: CASSSLAGTGVASTF. In nucleotides, the CDR3 is TGTGCCAGCAGCTCTCTGGCCGGGACAGGGGTCGCGTCTACCTTC.